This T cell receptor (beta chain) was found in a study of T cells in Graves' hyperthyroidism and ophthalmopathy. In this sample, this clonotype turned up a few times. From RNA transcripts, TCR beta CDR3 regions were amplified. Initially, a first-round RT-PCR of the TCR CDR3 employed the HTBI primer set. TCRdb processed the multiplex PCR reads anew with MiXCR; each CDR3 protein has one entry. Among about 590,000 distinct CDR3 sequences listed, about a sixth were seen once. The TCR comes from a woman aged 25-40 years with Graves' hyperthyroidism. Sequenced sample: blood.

DNA for the CDR3: TGCGCCAGCAGCCAAGTGAACACGAGACTCCTAACGCATACCTACGAGCAGTACTTC. It specifies CASSQVNTRLLTHTYEQYF. The chain couples TRBV4-1 to TRBJ2-7; no clear D gene. V was trimmed by 1 base and J by 2 bases, leaving 24 bases between them. The CDR3 extends over 19 amino acids. From germline, CDR1 is MGHRA and CDR2 YSYEKL.